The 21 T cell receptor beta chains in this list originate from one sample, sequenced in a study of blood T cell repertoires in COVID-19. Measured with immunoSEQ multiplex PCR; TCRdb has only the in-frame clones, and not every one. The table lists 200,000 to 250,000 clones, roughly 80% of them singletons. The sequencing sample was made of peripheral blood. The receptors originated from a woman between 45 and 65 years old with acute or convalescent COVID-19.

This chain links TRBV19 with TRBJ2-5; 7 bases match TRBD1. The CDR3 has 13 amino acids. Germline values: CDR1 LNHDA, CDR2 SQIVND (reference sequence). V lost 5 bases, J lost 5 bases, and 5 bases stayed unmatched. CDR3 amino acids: CASSADREETQYF. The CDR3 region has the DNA TGTGCCAGTAGTGCTGACAGGGAGGAGACCCAGTACTTC.

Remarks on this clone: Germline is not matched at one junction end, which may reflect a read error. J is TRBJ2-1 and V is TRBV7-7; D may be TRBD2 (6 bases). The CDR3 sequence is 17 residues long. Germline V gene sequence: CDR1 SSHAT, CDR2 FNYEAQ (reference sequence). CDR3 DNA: TGTGCTAGCAGCTTAGGGGAGGCGGACCCATCTTACAATGAGCAGTTCTTC. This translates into CASSLGEADPSYNEQFF. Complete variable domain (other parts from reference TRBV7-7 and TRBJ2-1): GAGVSQSPRYKVTKRGQDVTLRCDPISSHATLYWYQQALGQGPEFLTYFNYEAQPDKSGLPSDRFSAERPEGSISTLTIQRTEQRDSAMYRCASSLGEADPSYNEQFFGPGTRLTVL.

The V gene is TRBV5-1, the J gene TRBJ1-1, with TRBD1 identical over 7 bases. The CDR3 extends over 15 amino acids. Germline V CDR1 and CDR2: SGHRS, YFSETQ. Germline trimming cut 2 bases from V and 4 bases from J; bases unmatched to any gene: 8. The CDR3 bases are TGCGCCAGCAGCTTAGAGTTACAGGGGACCACTGAAGCTTTCTTT. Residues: CASSLELQGTTEAFF.

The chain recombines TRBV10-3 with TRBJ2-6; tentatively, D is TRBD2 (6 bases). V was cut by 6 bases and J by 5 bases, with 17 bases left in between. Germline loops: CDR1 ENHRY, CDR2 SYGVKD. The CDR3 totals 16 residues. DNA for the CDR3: TGTGCCATCAGCGGCGAACAGGCGGGGCGGGCCAACGTCCTGACTTTC. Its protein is CAISGEQAGRANVLTF.

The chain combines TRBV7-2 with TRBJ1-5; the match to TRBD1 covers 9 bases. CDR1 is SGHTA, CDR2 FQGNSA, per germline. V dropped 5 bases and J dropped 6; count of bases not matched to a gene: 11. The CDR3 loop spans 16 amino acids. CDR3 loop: CASSPRPGQGFQPQHF. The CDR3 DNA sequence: TGTGCCAGCAGCCCCCGCCCGGGACAGGGATTTCAGCCCCAGCATTTT.

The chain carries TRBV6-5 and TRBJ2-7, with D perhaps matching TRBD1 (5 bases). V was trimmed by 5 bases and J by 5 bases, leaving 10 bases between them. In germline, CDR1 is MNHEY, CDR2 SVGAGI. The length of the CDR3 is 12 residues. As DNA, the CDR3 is TGTGCCAGCAGTACCCCAGGGCACGAGCAGTACTTC. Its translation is CASSTPGHEQYF.

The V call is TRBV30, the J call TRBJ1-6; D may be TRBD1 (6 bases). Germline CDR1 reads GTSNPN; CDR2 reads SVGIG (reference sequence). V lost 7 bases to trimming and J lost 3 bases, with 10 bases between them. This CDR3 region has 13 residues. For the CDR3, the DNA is TGTGCCTCGACAGGAATCTATAATTCACCCCTCCACTTT. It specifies CASTGIYNSPLHF. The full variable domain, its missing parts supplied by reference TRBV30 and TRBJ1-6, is SQTIHQWPATLVQPVGSPLSLECTVEGTSNPNLYWYRQAAGRGLQLLFYSVGIGQISSEVPQNLSASRPQDRQFILSSKKLLLSDSGFYLCASTGIYNSPLHFGNGTRLTVT.

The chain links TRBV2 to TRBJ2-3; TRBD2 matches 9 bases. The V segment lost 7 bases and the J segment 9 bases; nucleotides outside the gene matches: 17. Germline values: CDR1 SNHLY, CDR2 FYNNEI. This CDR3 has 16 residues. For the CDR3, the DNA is TGTGCCAGCAATTGGCTCGCGGGTAGCGGGAGTGAGACGCAGTATTTT. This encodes CASNWLAGSGSETQYF.

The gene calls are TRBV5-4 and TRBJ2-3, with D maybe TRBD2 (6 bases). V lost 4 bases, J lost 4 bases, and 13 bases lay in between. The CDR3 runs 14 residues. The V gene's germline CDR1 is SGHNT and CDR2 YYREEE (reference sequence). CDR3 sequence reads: CASSGGRGADTQYF. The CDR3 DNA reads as TGTGCCAGCAGCGGGGGGAGAGGGGCAGATACGCAGTATTTT. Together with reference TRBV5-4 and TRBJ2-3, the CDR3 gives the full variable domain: ETGVTQSPTHLIKTRGQQVTLRCSSQSGHNTVSWYQQALGQGPQFIFQYYREEENGRGNFPPRFSGLQFPNYSSELNVNALELDDSALYLCASSGGRGADTQYFGPGTRLTVL.

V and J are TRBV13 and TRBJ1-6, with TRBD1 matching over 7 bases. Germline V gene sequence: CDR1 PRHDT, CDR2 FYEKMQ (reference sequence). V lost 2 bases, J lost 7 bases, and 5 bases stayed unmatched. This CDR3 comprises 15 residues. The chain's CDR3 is CASSLSRGPNSPLHF. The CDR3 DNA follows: TGTGCCAGCAGCTTATCGAGGGGGCCCAATTCACCCCTCCACTTT.

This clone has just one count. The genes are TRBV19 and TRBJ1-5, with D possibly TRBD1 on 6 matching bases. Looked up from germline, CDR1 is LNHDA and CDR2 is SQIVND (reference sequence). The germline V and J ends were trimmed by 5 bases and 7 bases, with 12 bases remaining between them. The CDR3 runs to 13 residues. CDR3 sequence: CASSYDRSQPQHF. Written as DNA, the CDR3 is TGTGCCAGTAGTTACGACAGGAGCCAGCCCCAGCATTTT.

The CDR3 coding sequence is TGTGCCAGCAGTGGCGCGACCGGGACAGGGGGACATCAGCCCCAGCATTTT. Protein product: CASSGATGTGGHQPQHF. This chain joins TRBV6-1 and TRBJ1-5; TRBD1 matches 11 bases. J lost 5 bases, V lost 4 bases, and 10 bases had no gene match. Looked up from germline, CDR1 is MNHNS and CDR2 is SASEGT. The CDR3 is made up of 17 amino acids.

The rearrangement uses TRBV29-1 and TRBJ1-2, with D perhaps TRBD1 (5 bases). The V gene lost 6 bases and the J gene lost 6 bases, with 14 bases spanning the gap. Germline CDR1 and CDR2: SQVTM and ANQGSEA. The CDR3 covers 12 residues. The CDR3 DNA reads TGCAGCGTGAGGAGGGGTCGAAATGGCTACACCTTC. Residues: CSVRRGRNGYTF.

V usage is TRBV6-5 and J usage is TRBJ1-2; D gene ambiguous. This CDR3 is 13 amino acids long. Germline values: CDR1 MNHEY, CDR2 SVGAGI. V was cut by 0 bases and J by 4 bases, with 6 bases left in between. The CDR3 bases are TGTGCCAGCAGTTACTCCCCCTCCTATGGCTACACCTTC. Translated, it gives CASSYSPSYGYTF.

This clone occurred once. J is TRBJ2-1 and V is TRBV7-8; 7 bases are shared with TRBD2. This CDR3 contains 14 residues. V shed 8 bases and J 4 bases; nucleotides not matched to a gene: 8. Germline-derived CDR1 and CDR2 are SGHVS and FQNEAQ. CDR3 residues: CASLGGGVYNEQFF. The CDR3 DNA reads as TGTGCCAGCTTGGGGGGGGGAGTTTACAATGAGCAGTTCTTC.

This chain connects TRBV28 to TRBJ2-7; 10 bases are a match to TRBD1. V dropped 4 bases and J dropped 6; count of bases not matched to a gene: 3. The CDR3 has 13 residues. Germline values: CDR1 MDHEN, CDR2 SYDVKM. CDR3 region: CASSSTGGGEQYF. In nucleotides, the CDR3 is TGTGCCAGCAGTTCGACAGGGGGCGGCGAGCAGTACTTC.

The CDR3 spells CASSFQQGREQFF. CDR3 DNA sequence: TGTGCCAGCAGTTTTCAACAGGGACGTGAGCAGTTCTTC. J is TRBJ2-1 and V is TRBV6-5; TRBD1 might be the D (6 bases). Germline lookup yields CDR1 MNHEY and CDR2 SVGAGI. V was clipped by 4 bases and J by 9 bases, with 13 bases between them. The CDR3 contains 13 residues.

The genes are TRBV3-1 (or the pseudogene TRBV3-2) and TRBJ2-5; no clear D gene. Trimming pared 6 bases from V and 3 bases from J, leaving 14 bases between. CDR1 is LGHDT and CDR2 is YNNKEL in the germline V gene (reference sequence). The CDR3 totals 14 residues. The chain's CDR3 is CASSPTALKETQYF. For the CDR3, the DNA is TGTGCCAGCAGTCCTACAGCCCTGAAAGAGACCCAGTACTTC.

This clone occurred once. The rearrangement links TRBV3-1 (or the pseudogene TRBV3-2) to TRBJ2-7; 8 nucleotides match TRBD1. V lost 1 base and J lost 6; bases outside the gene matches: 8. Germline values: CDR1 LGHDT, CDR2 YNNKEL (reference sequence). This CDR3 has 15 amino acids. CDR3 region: CASSQVGTGIREQYF. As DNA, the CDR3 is TGTGCCAGCAGCCAAGTCGGGACAGGAATACGCGAGCAGTACTTC.

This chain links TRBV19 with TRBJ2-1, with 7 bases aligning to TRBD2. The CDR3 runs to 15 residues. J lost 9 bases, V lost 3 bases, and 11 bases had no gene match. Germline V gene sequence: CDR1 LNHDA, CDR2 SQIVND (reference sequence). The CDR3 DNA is TGTGCCAGTAGTATCCGGGAGGTTGACTCGGTTGAGCAGTTCTTC. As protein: CASSIREVDSVEQFF.

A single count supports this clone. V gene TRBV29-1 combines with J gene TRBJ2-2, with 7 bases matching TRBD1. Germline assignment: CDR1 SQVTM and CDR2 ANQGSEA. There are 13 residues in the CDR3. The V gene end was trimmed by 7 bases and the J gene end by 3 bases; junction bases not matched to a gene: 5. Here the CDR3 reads CSGTGQYTGELFF. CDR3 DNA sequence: TGCAGCGGCACGGGACAGTACACCGGGGAGCTGTTTTTT.